Listed below are T cell receptor beta chains from one sample, sequenced in a study of shared clonotypes between healthy human individuals. The protocol was immunoSEQ multiplex PCR, while the TCRdb copy is restricted to in-frame clones and leaves out a portion. This table has hundreds of thousands of clones, about 92% appearing once. Sequencing was done on a sample of naive CD8+ T cells sorted from blood. Every receptor here comes from a man aged 25 to 40 in good health. Both conserved end residues are part of each CDR3. Each record gives: J gene, V gene, CDR3 protein.

J: TRBJ2-1; V: TRBV7-9; CDR3: CASRELAEATHSYNEQFF
J: TRBJ2-7; V: TRBV29-1; CDR3: CSVDGTSVYEQYF
J: TRBJ1-2; V: TRBV6-5; CDR3: CASSYSSDYGYTF
J: TRBJ2-1; V: TRBV7-6; CDR3: CASSSTDLTVYNEQFF
J: TRBJ2-1; V: TRBV6-5; CDR3: CASRGKQGVEQFF
J: TRBJ2-1; V: TRBV7-9; CDR3: CASSLGRDYYNEQFF
J: TRBJ2-1; V: TRBV9; CDR3: CASSSGLNWEQFF
J: TRBJ2-1; V: TRBV5-1; CDR3: CASSLDSYNEQFF
J: TRBJ1-1; V: TRBV28; CDR3: CASSLAPDRWNTEAFF
J: TRBJ2-5; V: TRBV7-3; CDR3: CASSPSVEQETQYF
J: TRBJ2-2; V: TRBV2; CDR3: CATLGGLATGELFF
J: TRBJ2-1; V: TRBV9; CDR3: CASNKGNYNEQFF
J: TRBJ2-3; V: TRBV25-1; CDR3: CASSEEQGTDTQYF
J: TRBJ1-2; V: TRBV19; CDR3: CATVNSGLRTGSNYGYTF
J: TRBJ2-3; V: TRBV11-3; CDR3: CASSLRTSGAADTQYF
J: TRBJ2-1; V: TRBV12-5; CDR3: CASGLGHEQFF
J: TRBJ2-1; V: TRBV27; CDR3: CASSLSSVAGAPYNEQFF
J: TRBJ2-7; V: TRBV15; CDR3: CATSRDLTSGHEQYF
J: TRBJ2-7; V: TRBV27; CDR3: CASSDRNRALNSYEQYF
J: TRBJ2-7; V: TRBV25-1; CDR3: CASSLWTGQMDEQYF
J: TRBJ2-2; V: TRBV11-3; CDR3: CASSLGPGGELFF
J: TRBJ2-2; V: TRBV29-1; CDR3: CSAIQGVGTGELFF
J: TRBJ2-1; V: TRBV6-6; CDR3: CASSYFQSTRGHEQFF
J: TRBJ2-3; V: TRBV19; CDR3: CASSYLAGGPGGTDTQYF
J: TRBJ2-2; V: TRBV7-6; CDR3: CASSIPTNTGELFF
J: TRBJ1-1; V: TRBV27; CDR3: CASRSGTTNTEAFF
J: TRBJ2-7; V: TRBV2; CDR3: CASTDRWRDEQYF
J: TRBJ2-3; V: TRBV11-2; CDR3: CASSSLSSSTDTQYF
J: TRBJ2-3; V: TRBV15; CDR3: CATSSGPSGRAGFTDTQYF
J: TRBJ2-7; V: TRBV27; CDR3: CASSLEDPALHEQYF
J: TRBJ2-1; V: TRBV27; CDR3: CASGTSHDEQFF
J: TRBJ2-2; V: TRBV5-1; CDR3: CASSPLTPGELFF
J: TRBJ2-2; V: TRBV7-9; CDR3: CASSLGSGELFF
J: TRBJ1-1; V: TRBV27; CDR3: CASSLWTGSTEAFF
J: TRBJ2-1; V: TRBV11-2; CDR3: CASSRGTSGDYPSVAQFF
J: TRBJ2-5; V: TRBV27; CDR3: CASSLLGEEETQYF
J: TRBJ1-2; V: TRBV15; CDR3: CATSREPKAGNDGYTF
J: TRBJ2-1; V: TRBV5-6; CDR3: CASSLSSGSYEQFF
J: TRBJ2-1; V: TRBV19; CDR3: CASSMVTSNEQFF
J: TRBJ1-1; V: TRBV5-5; CDR3: CASTYRANTEAFF
J: TRBJ1-5; V: TRBV27; CDR3: CASSLQGGQPQHF
J: TRBJ2-5; V: TRBV2; CDR3: CASSEDMLSSGSQETQYF
J: TRBJ2-2; V: TRBV14; CDR3: CASSPPGQRTNTGELFF
J: TRBJ2-7; V: TRBV4-1; CDR3: CASSVTSGRAYEQYF
J: TRBJ1-1; V: TRBV13; CDR3: CASSSRQGAPEAFF
J: TRBJ2-2; V: TRBV7-9; CDR3: CARQRSSGNRTGELFF
J: TRBJ2-7; V: TRBV11-2; CDR3: CASSYPFDRGDPYYEQYF
J: TRBJ2-7; V: TRBV19; CDR3: CASSIVRSGTYEQYF
J: TRBJ2-7; V: TRBV30; CDR3: CAWEKGGSYEQYF